Listed below are T cell receptor beta chains from one sample, sequenced in a study of blood T cells in healthy people across ages. TCRdb itself ran the 5' RACE reads through MiXCR, one entry per CDR3 protein. The sample yields approximately 820,000 distinct CDR3 sequences, approximately 48% seen once. Sequences were obtained from blood. Source of these receptors: a man in his sixties in good health. Both conserved end residues are part of each CDR3. A D gene is named only where the DNA matches it firmly. Expanded clones get a size class; other rows say once, few or many, or leave the size out.

len: 15
d_gene: TRBD2
j_gene: TRBJ2-7
abundance: many
v_gene: TRBV7-2
CDR3aa: CASRPRLAGADEQYF
CDR3nt: TGTGCCAGCAGACCAAGACTAGCGGGGGCTGATGAGCAGTACTTC

len: 15
d_gene: -
j_gene: TRBJ1-2
abundance: -
v_gene: TRBV6-5
CDR3aa: CASSYEAGVNYGYTF
CDR3nt: TGTGCCAGCAGTTACGAGGCAGGGGTTAACTATGGCTACACCTTC

len: 16
d_gene: TRBD2
j_gene: TRBJ2-5
abundance: few
v_gene: TRBV7-6
CDR3aa: CASSLGGTSVQETQYF
CDR3nt: TGTGCCAGCAGCTTAGGGGGGACTAGCGTGCAGGAGACCCAGTACTTC

len: 14
d_gene: -
j_gene: TRBJ2-7
abundance: -
v_gene: TRBV5-1
CDR3aa: CASSLTPSSYEQYF
CDR3nt: TGCGCCAGCAGCTTGACACCGAGCTCCTACGAGCAGTACTTC

len: 15
d_gene: -
j_gene: TRBJ2-5
abundance: few
v_gene: TRBV20-1
CDR3aa: CSATQQGTGFGTQYF
CDR3nt: TGCAGTGCTACCCAACAGGGGACTGGATTTGGGACCCAGTACTTC

len: 10
d_gene: -
j_gene: TRBJ2-7
abundance: few
v_gene: TRBV20-1
CDR3aa: CSARRDAQYF
CDR3nt: TGCAGTGCTAGGCGAGACGCGCAGTACTTC

len: 14
d_gene: -
j_gene: TRBJ1-2
abundance: -
v_gene: TRBV6-2/TRBV6-3
CDR3aa: CASRMTGSSFGYTF
CDR3nt: TGTGCCAGCAGGATGACAGGTTCGAGCTTTGGCTACACCTTC

len: 16
d_gene: TRBD1
j_gene: TRBJ2-1
abundance: -
v_gene: TRBV7-2
CDR3aa: CASSLQQGSLYNEQFF
CDR3nt: TGTGCCAGCAGCTTACAACAGGGGAGCCTTTACAATGAGCAGTTCTTC

len: 15
d_gene: TRBD2
j_gene: TRBJ2-3
abundance: -
v_gene: TRBV7-2
CDR3aa: CASSFSGGGADTQYF
CDR3nt: TGTGCCAGCAGCTTTAGCGGGGGGGGTGCGGATACGCAGTATTTT

len: 14
d_gene: -
j_gene: TRBJ1-5
abundance: -
v_gene: TRBV10-2
CDR3aa: CASSTDSTNQPQHF
CDR3nt: TGCGCCAGCAGTACCGACAGTACTAATCAGCCCCAGCATTTT

len: 13
d_gene: -
j_gene: TRBJ1-2
abundance: -
v_gene: TRBV29-1
CDR3aa: CSVEWGTGYGYTF
CDR3nt: TGCAGCGTTGAATGGGGGACGGGTTATGGCTACACCTTC

len: 15
d_gene: -
j_gene: TRBJ2-7
abundance: -
v_gene: TRBV4-3
CDR3aa: CASSQALGGAYEQYF
CDR3nt: TGCGCCAGCAGCCAAGCTTTGGGGGGAGCCTACGAGCAGTACTTC

len: 17
d_gene: -
j_gene: TRBJ2-7
abundance: -
v_gene: TRBV13
CDR3aa: CASSSRVKQQGTYEQYF
CDR3nt: TGTGCCAGCAGCTCCCGGGTGAAACAACAGGGAACGTACGAGCAGTACTTC

len: 19
d_gene: -
j_gene: TRBJ2-6
abundance: -
v_gene: TRBV18
CDR3aa: CASSPWTGPRANGANVLTF
CDR3nt: TGCGCCAGCTCACCCTGGACGGGACCCAGGGCAAACGGGGCCAACGTCCTGACTTTC

len: 13
d_gene: -
j_gene: TRBJ1-2
abundance: -
v_gene: TRBV20-1
CDR3aa: CSAPRGYGYGYTF
CDR3nt: TGCAGTGCCCCCCGGGGCTATGGCTATGGCTACACCTTC

len: 13
d_gene: TRBD1
j_gene: TRBJ2-7
abundance: -
v_gene: TRBV20-1
CDR3aa: CSASTGPSYEQYF
CDR3nt: TGCAGTGCTTCGACAGGGCCTTCCTACGAGCAGTACTTC

len: 16
d_gene: -
j_gene: TRBJ1-2
abundance: few
v_gene: TRBV10-3
CDR3aa: CAISDKGAVNLDGYTF
CDR3nt: TGTGCCATCAGTGATAAGGGTGCCGTTAACTTGGATGGCTACACCTTC

len: 14
d_gene: TRBD1
j_gene: TRBJ1-2
abundance: many
v_gene: TRBV20-1
CDR3aa: CSAIPGTGDYGYTF
CDR3nt: TGCAGTGCTATCCCCGGGACAGGGGACTATGGCTACACCTTC

len: 13
d_gene: TRBD1
j_gene: TRBJ1-1
abundance: -
v_gene: TRBV20-1
CDR3aa: CSANRGQGNVAFF
CDR3nt: TGCAGTGCCAACCGGGGACAGGGGAATGTGGCTTTCTTT

len: 18
d_gene: TRBD1
j_gene: TRBJ1-1
abundance: few
v_gene: TRBV7-2
CDR3aa: CASSRFRDRGHRVTEAFF
CDR3nt: TGTGCCAGCAGCCGATTCCGGGACAGGGGGCATAGGGTGACTGAAGCTTTCTTT

len: 13
d_gene: TRBD2
j_gene: TRBJ2-5
abundance: -
v_gene: TRBV4-2
CDR3aa: CASSQELGREQYF
CDR3nt: TGTGCCAGCAGCCAAGAACTAGGGCGGGAGCAGTACTTC

len: 15
d_gene: -
j_gene: TRBJ2-7
abundance: -
v_gene: TRBV5-6
CDR3aa: CASSLRRSGRYEQYF
CDR3nt: TGTGCCAGCAGCTTGAGGAGGTCCGGTCGGTACGAGCAGTACTTC